This T cell receptor (beta chain) was identified during a study of response to subunit inactivated influenza vaccine. Broader study findings: Seasonal influenza vaccination, on each occasion, was suggested by the authors to recruit few new T cells.

TCRdb ran MiXCR on the RT-PCR reads and lists one entry per CDR3 protein. The sample lists around 200,000 distinct CDR3 sequences, around a tenth occurring once. Trimming took off 2 bases at V and 6 bases at J, with 16 bases between the two ends. CDR3 size: 15 residues. At least ten counts were recorded for this clonotype. Its antigen remains unknown. The chain is built from TRBV12-3 or TRBV12-4 and TRBJ1-2, with a weak D call TRBD1 (5 bases). Sequenced material: non-naive T cells sorted from PBMCs, taken on the day of vaccination. The TCR was taken from a man in his fifties who received an inactivated influenza vaccine. The CDR3 nucleotides read TGTGCCAGCAGTTTAAGCCTTGGTTCGGGGGATGGCTACACCTTC. It codes for CASSLSLGSGDGYTF.